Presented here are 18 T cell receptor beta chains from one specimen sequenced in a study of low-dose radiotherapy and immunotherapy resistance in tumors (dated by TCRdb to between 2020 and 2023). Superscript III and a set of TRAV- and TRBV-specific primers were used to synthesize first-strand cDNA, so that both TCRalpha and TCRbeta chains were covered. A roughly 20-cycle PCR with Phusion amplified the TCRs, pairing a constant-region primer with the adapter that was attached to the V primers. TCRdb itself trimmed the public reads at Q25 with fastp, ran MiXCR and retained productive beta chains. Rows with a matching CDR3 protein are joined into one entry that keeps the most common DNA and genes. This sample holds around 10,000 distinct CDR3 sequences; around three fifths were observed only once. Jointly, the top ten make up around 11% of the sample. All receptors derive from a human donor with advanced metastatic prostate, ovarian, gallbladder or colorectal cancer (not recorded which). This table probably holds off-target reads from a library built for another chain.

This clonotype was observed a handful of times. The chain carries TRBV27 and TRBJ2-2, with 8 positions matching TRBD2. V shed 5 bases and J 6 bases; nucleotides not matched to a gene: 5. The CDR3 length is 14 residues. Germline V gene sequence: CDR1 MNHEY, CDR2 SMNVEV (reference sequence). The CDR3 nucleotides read TGTGCCAGCAGTCTGATAGCGGGACCCGGGGAGCTGTTTTTT. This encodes CASSLIAGPGELFF.

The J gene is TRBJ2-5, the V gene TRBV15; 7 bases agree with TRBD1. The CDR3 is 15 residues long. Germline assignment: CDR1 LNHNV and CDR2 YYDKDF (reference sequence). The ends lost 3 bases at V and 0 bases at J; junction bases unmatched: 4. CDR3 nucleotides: TGTGCCACCAGCAGGGCGACAGGGAACCAAGAGACCCAGTACTTC. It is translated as CATSRATGNQETQYF.

The CDR3 region has the DNA TGTGCCACCAGCAGAGATTCAGGGGGAGTGTACGAGCAGTACTTC. This translates into CATSRDSGGVYEQYF. The chain is built from TRBV15 and TRBJ2-7; 7 nucleotides align to TRBD1. Germline V gives CDR1 LNHNV, CDR2 YYDKDF (reference sequence). This CDR3 is built from 15 residues. Trimming removed 0 bases from V and 4 bases from J; junction bases left unmatched: 6.

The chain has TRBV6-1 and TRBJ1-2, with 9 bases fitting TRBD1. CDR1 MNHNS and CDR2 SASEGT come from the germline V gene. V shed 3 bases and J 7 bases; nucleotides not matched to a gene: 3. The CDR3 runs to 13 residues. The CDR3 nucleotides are TGTGCCAGCAGTGAGGGACAGGGAAGTGGCTACACCTTC. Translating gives CASSEGQGSGYTF.

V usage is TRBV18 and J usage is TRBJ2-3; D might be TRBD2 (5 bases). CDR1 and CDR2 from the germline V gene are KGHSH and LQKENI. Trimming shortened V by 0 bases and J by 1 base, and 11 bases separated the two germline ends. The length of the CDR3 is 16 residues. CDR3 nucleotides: TGTGCCAGCTCACCACCGACTCCGCGGGGCACAGATACGCAGTATTTT. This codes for CASSPPTPRGTDTQYF.

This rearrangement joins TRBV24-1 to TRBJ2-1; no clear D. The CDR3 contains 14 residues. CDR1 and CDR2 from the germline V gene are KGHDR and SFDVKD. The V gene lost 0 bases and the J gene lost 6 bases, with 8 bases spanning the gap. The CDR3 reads CATSDLKRANEQFF. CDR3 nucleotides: TGTGCCACCAGTGATTTGAAAAGGGCCAATGAGCAGTTCTTC.

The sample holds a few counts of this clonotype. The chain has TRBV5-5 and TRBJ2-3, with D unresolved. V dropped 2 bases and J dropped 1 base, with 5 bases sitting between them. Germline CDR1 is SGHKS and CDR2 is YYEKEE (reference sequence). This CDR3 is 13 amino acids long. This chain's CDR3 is CASSFRRTDTQYF. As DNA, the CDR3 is TGTGCCAGCAGCTTCCGCCGCACAGATACGCAGTATTTT.

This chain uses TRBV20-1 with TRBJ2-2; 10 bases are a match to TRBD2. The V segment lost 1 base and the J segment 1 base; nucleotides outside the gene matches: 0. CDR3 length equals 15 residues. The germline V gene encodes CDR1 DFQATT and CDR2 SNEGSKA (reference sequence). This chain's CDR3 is CSARASGRNTGELFF. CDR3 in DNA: TGCAGTGCTAGAGCTAGCGGGAGGAACACCGGGGAGCTGTTTTTT.

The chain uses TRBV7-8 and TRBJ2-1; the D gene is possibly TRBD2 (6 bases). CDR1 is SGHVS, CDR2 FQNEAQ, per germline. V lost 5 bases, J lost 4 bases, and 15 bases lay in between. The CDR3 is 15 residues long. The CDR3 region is CASSPPGTLYNEQFF. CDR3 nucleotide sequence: TGTGCCAGCAGCCCCCCCGGGACTTTGTACAATGAGCAGTTCTTC.

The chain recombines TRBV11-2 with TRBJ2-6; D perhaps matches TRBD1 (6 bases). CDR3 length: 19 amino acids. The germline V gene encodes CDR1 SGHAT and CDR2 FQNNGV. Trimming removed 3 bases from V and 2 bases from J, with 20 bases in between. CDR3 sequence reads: CASSFLSYRVRAGANVLTF. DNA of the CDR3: TGTGCCAGCAGCTTCCTCTCCTACAGGGTTAGGGCTGGGGCCAACGTCCTGACTTTC.

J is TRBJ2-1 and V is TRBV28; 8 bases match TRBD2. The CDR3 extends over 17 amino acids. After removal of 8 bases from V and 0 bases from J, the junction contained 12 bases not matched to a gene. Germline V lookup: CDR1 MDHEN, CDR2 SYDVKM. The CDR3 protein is CASVPVRGGTSYNEQFF. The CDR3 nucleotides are TGTGCCAGCGTCCCCGTTCGCGGGGGGACCTCCTACAATGAGCAGTTCTTC.

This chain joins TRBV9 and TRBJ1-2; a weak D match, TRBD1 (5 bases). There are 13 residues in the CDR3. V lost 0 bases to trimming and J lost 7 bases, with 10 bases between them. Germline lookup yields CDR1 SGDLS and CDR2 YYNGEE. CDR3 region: CASSVGGDGGYTF. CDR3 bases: TGTGCCAGCAGCGTAGGAGGGGATGGTGGCTACACCTTC.

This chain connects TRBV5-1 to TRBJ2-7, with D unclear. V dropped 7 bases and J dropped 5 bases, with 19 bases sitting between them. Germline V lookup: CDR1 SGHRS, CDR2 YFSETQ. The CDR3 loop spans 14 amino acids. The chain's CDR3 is CASSELSVDHEQYF. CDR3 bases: TGCGCCAGCTCAGAGTTATCAGTAGACCACGAGCAGTACTTC.

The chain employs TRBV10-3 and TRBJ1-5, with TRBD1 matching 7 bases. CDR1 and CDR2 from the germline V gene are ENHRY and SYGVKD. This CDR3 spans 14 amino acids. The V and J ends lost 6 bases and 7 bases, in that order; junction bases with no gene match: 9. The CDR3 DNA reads TGTGCCATCAGCGCGACAGGGTCCGGGCAGCCCCAGCATTTT. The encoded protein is CAISATGSGQPQHF.

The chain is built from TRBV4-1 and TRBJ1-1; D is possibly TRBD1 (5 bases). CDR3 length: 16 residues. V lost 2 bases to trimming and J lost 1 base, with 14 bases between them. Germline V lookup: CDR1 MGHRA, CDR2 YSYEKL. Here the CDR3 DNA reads TGCGCCAGCAGCCAAAGGCACGCCAGGGAGAACACTGAAGCTTTCTTT. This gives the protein CASSQRHARENTEAFF.

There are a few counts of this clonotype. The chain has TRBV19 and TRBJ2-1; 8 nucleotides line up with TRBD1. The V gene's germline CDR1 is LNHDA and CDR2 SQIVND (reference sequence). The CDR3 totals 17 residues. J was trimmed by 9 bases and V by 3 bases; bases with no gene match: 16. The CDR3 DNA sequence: TGTGCCAGTAGTATTTCTGGAGGGGCAGGGGGCTCGGGTGAGCAGTTCTTC. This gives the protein CASSISGGAGGSGEQFF.

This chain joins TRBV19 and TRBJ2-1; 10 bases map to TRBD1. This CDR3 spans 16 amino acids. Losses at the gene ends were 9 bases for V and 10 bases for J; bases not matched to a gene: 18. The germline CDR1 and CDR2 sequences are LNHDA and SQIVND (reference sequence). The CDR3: CARPVVMTGGAREQFF. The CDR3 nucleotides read TGTGCCAGGCCCGTAGTAATGACAGGGGGCGCGAGGGAGCAGTTCTTC.

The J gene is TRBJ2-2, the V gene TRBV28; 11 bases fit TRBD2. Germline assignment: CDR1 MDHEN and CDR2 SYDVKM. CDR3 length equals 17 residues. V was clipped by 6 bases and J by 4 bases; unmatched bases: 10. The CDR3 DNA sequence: TGTGCCAGCAGCTGGGGGCCTCTAGCGGGGGGCACCGGGGAGCTGTTTTTT. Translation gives CASSWGPLAGGTGELFF.